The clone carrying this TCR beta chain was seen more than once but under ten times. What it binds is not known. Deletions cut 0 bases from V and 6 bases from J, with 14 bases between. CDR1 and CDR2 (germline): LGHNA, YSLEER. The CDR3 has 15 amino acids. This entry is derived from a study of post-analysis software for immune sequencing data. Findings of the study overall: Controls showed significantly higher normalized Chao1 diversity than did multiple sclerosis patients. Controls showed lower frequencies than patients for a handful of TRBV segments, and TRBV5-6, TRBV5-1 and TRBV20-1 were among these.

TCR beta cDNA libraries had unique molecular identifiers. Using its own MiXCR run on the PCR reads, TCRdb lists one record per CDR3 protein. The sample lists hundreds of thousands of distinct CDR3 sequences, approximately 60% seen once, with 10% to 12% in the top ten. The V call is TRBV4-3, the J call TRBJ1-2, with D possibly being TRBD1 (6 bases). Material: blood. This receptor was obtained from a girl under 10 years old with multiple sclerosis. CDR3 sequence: CASSQEIPGANGYTF. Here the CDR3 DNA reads TGCGCCAGCAGCCAAGAAATTCCGGGGGCTAATGGCTACACCTTC.